The 31 T cell receptor beta chains listed next were all sequenced from one sample in a study of blood T cell repertoires in COVID-19. Sequenced by immunoSEQ multiplex PCR; TCRdb stores in-frame clones only, minus some. The sample holds 180,000 or so clones, 70% to 85% seen once. The sequencing sample was made of peripheral blood. The source of these receptors is a middle-aged man who had recovered from COVID-19.

The chain employs TRBV6-2 or TRBV6-3 and TRBJ2-1, with 8 bases lining up with TRBD2. Unmatched junction bases numbered 9, after V lost 6 bases and J lost 2 bases. CDR3 length: 16 residues. Germline V CDR1 and CDR2: MNHEY, SVGEGT. CDR3 in DNA: TGTGCCAGCAGCTCAGAGCGGGAGTTGACCTACAATGAGCAGTTCTTC. This codes for CASSSERELTYNEQFF.

V and J are TRBV7-3 and TRBJ2-4; D remains ambiguous. The CDR3 covers 18 residues. Trimming left V 2 bases short and J 0 bases short, with 17 bases between. The germline V gene encodes CDR1 SGHTA and CDR2 FQGTGA. DNA of the CDR3: TGTGCCAGCAGCTTACAGTCCAGCGAACCCTTAGCCAAAAACATTCAGTACTTC. Translating gives CASSLQSSEPLAKNIQYF.

The chain carries TRBV7-3 and TRBJ2-3, with TRBD1 matching 7 bases. Unmatched junction bases numbered 4, after V lost 4 bases and J lost 0 bases. The CDR3 consists of 15 residues. Germline V gives CDR1 SGHTA, CDR2 FQGTGA. CDR3 loop: CASSSGQLSTDTQYF. The CDR3 DNA follows: TGTGCCAGCAGCTCGGGACAGCTAAGCACAGATACGCAGTATTTT. Filled out from reference TRBV7-3 and TRBJ2-3, the complete variable domain reads GAGVSQTPSNKVTEKGKYVELRCDPISGHTALYWYRQSLGQGPEFLIYFQGTGAADDSGLPNDRFFAVRPEGSVSTLKIQRTERGDSAVYLCASSSGQLSTDTQYFGPGTRLTVL.

The CDR3 DNA follows: TGTGCCAGCAGTGGGGGCCCGAACTATGGCTACACCTTC. This sequence encodes CASSGGPNYGYTF. This chain joins TRBV2 and TRBJ1-2, with D perhaps matching TRBD1 (5 bases). Germline CDR1 is SNHLY and CDR2 is FYNNEI. The V end was cut by 4 bases, the J end by 2 bases, with 8 bases between. CDR3 length equals 13 residues.

The rearrangement links TRBV9 to TRBJ2-1; D perhaps matches TRBD2 (5 bases). Germline CDR1 reads SGDLS; CDR2 reads YYNGEE. The V gene lost 0 bases and the J gene lost 6 bases, with 13 bases spanning the gap. The CDR3 runs 15 residues. CDR3 region: CASSVASSRSNEQFF. Here the CDR3 DNA reads TGTGCCAGCAGCGTAGCGTCTAGCCGCTCCAATGAGCAGTTCTTC.

This clone was detected a few times. The chain recombines TRBV5-6 with TRBJ2-5; 11 bases map to TRBD2. This CDR3 has 15 residues. The J segment lost 4 bases and the V segment lost 2 bases, leaving 4 bases of the junction unmatched. Per the germline V gene, CDR1 is SGHDT and CDR2 is YYEEEE. CDR3 residues: CASSLQLAGAETQYF. The CDR3 DNA reads TGTGCCAGCAGCTTACAACTAGCGGGAGCAGAGACCCAGTACTTC.

This chain connects TRBV19 to TRBJ1-1, with D hard to call. This CDR3 spans 13 amino acids. V lost 5 bases and J lost 0, with 7 bases in between. The germline V gene encodes CDR1 LNHDA and CDR2 SQIVND (reference sequence). The CDR3 loop reads CASSSTLNTEAFF. The CDR3 bases are TGTGCCAGTAGTTCGACATTGAACACTGAAGCTTTCTTT.

J is TRBJ2-5 and V is TRBV3-1 (or the pseudogene TRBV3-2), with TRBD1 matching 7 bases. Germline CDR1 LGHDT, CDR2 YNNKEL (reference sequence). There are 15 residues in the CDR3. J lost 4 bases, V lost 2 bases, and 7 bases had no gene match. The CDR3 DNA reads TGTGCCAGCAGCCAACTCGACAGGGCGGGAGAGACCCAGTACTTC. This encodes CASSQLDRAGETQYF.

The rearrangement uses TRBV29-1 and TRBJ2-5; 9 bases align to TRBD2. CDR3 length: 12 residues. Germline-derived CDR1 and CDR2 are SQVTM and ANQGSEA. V lost 5 bases and J lost 4; bases outside the gene matches: 2. CDR3: CSVRAGGETQYF. Here the CDR3 DNA reads TGCAGCGTTAGAGCGGGAGGAGAGACCCAGTACTTC.

The CDR3 region is CASSTSPLAGEETQYF. CDR3 DNA sequence: TGCGCCAGCAGTACCTCCCCCCTAGCGGGAGAAGAGACCCAGTACTTC. The rearrangement links TRBV5-1 to TRBJ2-5; 10 bases agree with TRBD2. This CDR3 region has 16 residues. The germline V gene encodes CDR1 SGHRS and CDR2 YFSETQ. Trimming cost V 5 bases and J 3 bases; bases outside gene matches: 10.

The V gene is TRBV21-1, the J gene TRBJ2-1; TRBD2 is taken as the D call from the table, unchecked against the DNA. TRBV21-1 is a listed pseudogene. This CDR3 has 17 residues. CDR3 nucleotide sequence: TGTGCCAGCAGCAAAGTAATTATGGGACTGGGATCCGGTGAGCAGTTCTTC. As protein: CASSKVIMGLGSGEQFF.

The rearrangement links TRBV11-1 to TRBJ2-7; D is perhaps TRBD2 (6 bases). The CDR3 runs to 16 residues. V lost 3 bases and J 2 bases, leaving 17 bases between the germline ends. CDR1 and CDR2 from the germline V gene are SGHAT and FQDESV (reference sequence). CDR3 bases: TGTGCCAGCAGCTTTCGCCCCGGGACTTACCCCTACGAGCAGTACTTC. Amino acid sequence: CASSFRPGTYPYEQYF.

This chain uses TRBV19 with TRBJ1-5; D is unresolved. Trimming left V 5 bases short and J 3 bases short, with 14 bases between. Germline assignment: CDR1 LNHDA and CDR2 SQIVND (reference sequence). This CDR3 has 15 amino acids. The CDR3: CASSPAQANNQPQHF. The CDR3 DNA is TGTGCCAGTAGTCCAGCCCAGGCAAACAATCAGCCCCAGCATTTT. The entire variable domain, with the rest obtained from reference TRBV19 and TRBJ1-5, is as follows: DGGITQSPKYLFRKEGQNVTLSCEQNLNHDAMYWYRQDPGQGLRLIYYSQIVNDFQKGDIAEGYSVSREKKESFPLTVTSAQKNPTAFYLCASSPAQANNQPQHFGDGTRLSIL.

The V gene is TRBV7-9, the J gene TRBJ2-3, with 8 nucleotides matching TRBD2. CDR1 is SEHNR, CDR2 FQNEAQ, per germline (reference sequence). The CDR3 loop spans 16 amino acids. V trimming: 3 bases; J trimming: 2 bases; junction bases outside the gene matches: 7. CDR3 in amino acids: CASSFGGAVITDTQYF. For the CDR3, the DNA is TGTGCCAGCAGCTTCGGGGGGGCGGTTATCACAGATACGCAGTATTTT.

CDR3 sequence reads: CASSRRGGLSNPYEQYF. The CDR3 nucleotides are TGTGCCAGCAGCCGCCGCGGGGGGCTGAGTAATCCCTACGAGCAGTACTTC. The rearrangement joins TRBV21-1 to TRBJ2-7; TRBD2, the D gene given by the table, was not confirmed from the DNA. TRBV21-1 is assigned pseudogene status. CDR3 size: 17 residues.

The genes are TRBV10-2 and TRBJ2-5; TRBD2 aligns across 9 bases. Germline V lookup: CDR1 WSHSY, CDR2 SAAADI. The CDR3 loop spans 14 amino acids. Trimming at V came to 6 bases and at J to 5 bases, leaving 7 bases not matched to a gene. CDR3 region: CASRQAGGGETQYF. Written as DNA, the CDR3 is TGCGCCAGCAGACAAGCGGGGGGCGGGGAGACCCAGTACTTC.

This rearrangement joins TRBV5-4 to TRBJ2-2; a possible D gene is TRBD2 (5 bases). The CDR3 totals 15 residues. Germline lookup yields CDR1 SGHNT and CDR2 YYREEE (reference sequence). V lost 0 bases and J lost 6, with 12 bases in between. The CDR3 is CASSLAASRAGELFF. In DNA, the CDR3 is TGTGCCAGCAGCTTGGCCGCTAGCCGCGCCGGGGAGCTGTTTTTT.

The rearrangement joins TRBV3-1 (or the pseudogene TRBV3-2) to TRBJ2-1; 10 nucleotides agree with TRBD2. Germline loops: CDR1 LGHDT, CDR2 YNNKEL (reference sequence). With 3 bases clipped from V and 6 bases from J, the junction kept 11 bases outside the gene matches. CDR3 length equals 17 residues. DNA for the CDR3: TGTGCCAGCAGCCAGGGGGTTAGCGGGAGGAAACCCAATGAGCAGTTCTTC. This gives the protein CASSQGVSGRKPNEQFF.

V and J are TRBV27 and TRBJ2-7; TRBD1 agrees at 12 bases. V shed 8 bases, J shed 5 bases, and the junction held 4 bases outside the gene matches. Looked up from germline, CDR1 is MNHEY and CDR2 is SMNVEV (reference sequence). The CDR3 consists of 13 residues. The CDR3 loop reads CASRRDRGHEQYF. CDR3 nucleotides: TGTGCCAGCCGTCGGGACAGGGGGCACGAGCAGTACTTC.

This rearrangement joins TRBV6-2 or TRBV6-3 to TRBJ2-3; the D is unclear. The length of the CDR3 is 14 residues. Trimming removed 0 bases at V and 2 bases at J, with 6 bases between. The germline V gene has CDR1 MNHEY and CDR2 SVGEGT. CDR3 sequence: CASSYSVPTDTQYF. CDR3 nucleotides: TGTGCCAGCAGTTACTCCGTCCCCACAGATACGCAGTATTTT.

This sequence joins TRBV7-8 and TRBJ1-3; D uncertain. The length of the CDR3 is 15 residues. V dropped 0 bases and J dropped 5 bases, with 11 bases sitting between them. In germline, CDR1 is SGHVS, CDR2 FQNEAQ. In nucleotides, the CDR3 is TGTGCCAGCAGCTTAGCAGTGTTTTCTAGAAACACCATATATTTT. This translates into CASSLAVFSRNTIYF.

This clone is a singleton in its sample. CDR3 amino acids: CASSTLGGGEQYF. CDR3 nucleotides: TGTGCCAGTAGTACCCTGGGAGGGGGCGAGCAGTACTTC. The chain links TRBV19 to TRBJ2-7, with D possibly being TRBD2 (7 bases). There are 13 residues in the CDR3. V lost 4 bases, J lost 6 bases, and 13 bases lay in between. The germline gives CDR1 LNHDA, CDR2 SQIVND (reference sequence).

This chain connects TRBV29-1 to TRBJ1-2; D uncertain. Germline CDR1 is SQVTM and CDR2 is ANQGSEA. V gave up 3 bases and J gave up 4 bases, with 12 bases separating them. The CDR3 loop spans 13 amino acids. The CDR3 sequence is CSVDSAGTYGYTF. In nucleotides, the CDR3 is TGCAGCGTTGATTCGGCAGGAACCTATGGCTACACCTTC.

This clone was recorded a few times. The chain carries TRBV3-1 (or the pseudogene TRBV3-2) and TRBJ1-1; 10 nucleotides agree with TRBD1. Looked up from germline, CDR1 is LGHDT and CDR2 is YNNKEL (reference sequence). The CDR3 length is 13 residues. Trimming at V came to 6 bases and at J to 5 bases, leaving 3 bases not matched to a gene. CDR3 coding DNA: TGTGCCAGCAGGAGGACAGGGGGGACTGAAGCTTTCTTT. This codes for CASRRTGGTEAFF.

This clone was seen only a few times. The V call is TRBV30, the J call TRBJ2-7; D gene ambiguous. The V gene's germline CDR1 is GTSNPN and CDR2 SVGIG (reference sequence). The CDR3 spans 13 residues. V lost 3 bases to trimming and J lost 0 bases, with 9 bases between them. CDR3 protein: CAWSRGSSYEQYF. The CDR3 DNA is TGTGCCTGGAGCCGCGGAAGCTCCTACGAGCAGTACTTC.

This clone was detected once. The rearrangement joins TRBV6-1 to TRBJ2-1; TRBD2 might be the D (6 bases). V was clipped by 1 base and J by 2 bases, with 12 bases between them. Germline V lookup: CDR1 MNHNS, CDR2 SASEGT. This CDR3 contains 16 residues. The CDR3 nucleotides read TGTGCCAGCAGTGAAGTAGGCGGGGTGACCTACAATGAGCAGTTCTTC. Its protein product is CASSEVGGVTYNEQFF.

V gene TRBV5-6 combines with J gene TRBJ1-2; D is ambiguous. There are 15 residues in the CDR3. Germline V lookup: CDR1 SGHDT, CDR2 YYEEEE. V was clipped by 2 bases and J by 4 bases, with 15 bases between them. Here the CDR3 reads CASSFLSQKLYGYTF. In DNA form, the CDR3 reads TGTGCCAGCAGCTTTTTGTCACAGAAACTCTATGGCTACACCTTC.

This chain links TRBV5-4 with TRBJ2-3; D gene unclear. There are 14 residues in the CDR3. V was trimmed by 3 bases and J by 2 bases, leaving 10 bases between them. Germline V CDR1 and CDR2: SGHNT, YYREEE (reference sequence). CDR3 amino acids: CASSSKTYTDTQYF. The CDR3 coding sequence is TGTGCCAGCAGCTCAAAAACCTACACAGATACGCAGTATTTT.

V gene TRBV7-8 combines with J gene TRBJ1-1; a weak D match, TRBD1 (6 bases). This CDR3 is 15 amino acids long. CDR1 SGHVS and CDR2 FQNEAQ come from the germline V gene. The germline V and J ends were trimmed by 5 bases and 1 base, with 14 bases remaining between them. The CDR3 bases are TGTGCCAGCAGCCGAACAGGGAGTGAGAACACTGAAGCTTTCTTT. Protein: CASSRTGSENTEAFF.

CDR3 residues: CASSDGAGSQPQHF. The CDR3 DNA sequence: TGTGCCAGCAGTGACGGGGCAGGGTCTCAGCCCCAGCATTTT. The V gene is TRBV6-4, the J gene TRBJ1-5; D may be TRBD1 (5 bases). Trimming removed 2 bases at V and 6 bases at J, with 11 bases between. CDR3 length equals 14 residues. CDR1 and CDR2 from the germline V gene are MRHNA and SNTAGT.

The chain couples TRBV5-1 to TRBJ2-2; 9 bases are a match to TRBD2. Per the germline V gene, CDR1 is SGHRS and CDR2 is YFSETQ. The CDR3 sequence is 16 residues long. J was trimmed by 2 bases and V by 4 bases; bases with no gene match: 6. CDR3 region: CASSRRLAENTGELFF. CDR3 DNA sequence: TGCGCCAGCAGCCGAAGACTAGCGGAAAACACCGGGGAGCTGTTTTTT.